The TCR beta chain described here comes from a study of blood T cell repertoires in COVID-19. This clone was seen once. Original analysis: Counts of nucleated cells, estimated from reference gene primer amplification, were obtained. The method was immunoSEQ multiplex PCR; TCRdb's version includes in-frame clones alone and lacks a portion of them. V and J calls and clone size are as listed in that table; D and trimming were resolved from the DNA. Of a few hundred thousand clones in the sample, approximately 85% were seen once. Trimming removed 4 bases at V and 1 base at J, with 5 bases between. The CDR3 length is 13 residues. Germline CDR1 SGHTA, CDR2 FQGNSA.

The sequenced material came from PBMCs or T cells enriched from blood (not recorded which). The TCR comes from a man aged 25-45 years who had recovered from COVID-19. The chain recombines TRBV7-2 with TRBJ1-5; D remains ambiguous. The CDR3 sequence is CASSYSSNQPQHF. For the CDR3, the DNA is TGTGCCAGCAGCTACAGCAGCAATCAGCCCCAGCATTTT. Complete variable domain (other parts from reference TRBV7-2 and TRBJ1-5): GAGVSQSPSNKVTEKGKDVELRCDPISGHTALYWYRQSLGQGLEFLIYFQGNSAPDKSGLPSDRFSAERTGGSVSTLTIQRTQQEDSAVYLCASSYSSNQPQHFGDGTRLSIL.